These 20 T cell receptor beta chains originate from one sample sequenced in a study of cytomegalovirus exposure and HLA in healthy donors. Primers for the PCR totalled 60 Vbeta and 13 Jbeta. The assay was immunoSEQ multiplex PCR, and TCRdb's table has in-frame clones only and misses some. The data show under 200,000 clones, around 90% seen once. The sample consisted of PBMCs. All receptors derive from a boy between 2 and 10 years old in good health and CMV-seronegative.

Comment on this clone: This specimen includes other DNA sequences encoding the same CDR3. The chain joins TRBV5-4 to TRBJ2-5; TRBD1 matches 8 bases. Germline lookup yields CDR1 SGHNT and CDR2 YYREEE (reference sequence). The CDR3 contains 13 residues. Trimming took 4 bases from V and 3 from J; bases not matched to a gene: 2. CDR3 loop: CASSPTGEETQYF. CDR3 nucleotides: TGTGCCAGCAGCCCGACAGGGGAAGAGACCCAGTACTTC.

This clone occurred a few times. The J gene is TRBJ2-7, the V gene TRBV7-2, with 10 bases aligning to TRBD2. Germline CDR1 is SGHTA and CDR2 is FQGNSA. This CDR3 spans 14 amino acids. V was pared by 5 bases and J by 9 bases, with 10 bases of the junction left unmatched. CDR3 sequence: CASSTASGGTGQYF. The DNA for the CDR3 is TGTGCCAGCAGCACAGCTAGCGGGGGAACGGGGCAGTACTTC. Filled out from reference TRBV7-2 and TRBJ2-7, the complete variable domain reads GAGVSQSPSNKVTEKGKDVELRCDPISGHTALYWYRQSLGQGLEFLIYFQGNSAPDKSGLPSDRFSAERTGGSVSTLTIQRTQQEDSAVYLCASSTASGGTGQYFGPGTRLTVT.

The genes are TRBV7-2 and TRBJ2-1; the match to TRBD2 covers 8 bases. The CDR3 covers 16 residues. The junction had 13 bases not matched to a gene; V was cut back by 5 bases and J by 7 bases. The germline V gene encodes CDR1 SGHTA and CDR2 FQGNSA. CDR3 bases: TGTGCCAGCAGCCCAGCGGGGGCCATCTACTCAAATGAGCAGTTCTTC. It codes for CASSPAGAIYSNEQFF.

This sequence joins TRBV5-6 and TRBJ1-5; 7 nucleotides align to TRBD1. Germline-derived CDR1 and CDR2 are SGHDT and YYEEEE. The trim removed 2 bases at V and 4 bases at J, leaving 3 bases unmatched. The CDR3 runs 14 residues. The CDR3 region has the DNA TGTGCCAGCAGCTTCGGGACAGATAATCAGCCCCAGCATTTT. It codes for CASSFGTDNQPQHF.

The genes are TRBV7-6 and TRBJ1-4; D unclear. Trimming cost V 5 bases and J 8 bases, with 15 bases left between them. CDR3 size: 14 residues. Per the germline V gene, CDR1 is SGHVS and CDR2 is FNYEAQ. CDR3 sequence: CASSPVRYAEKLFF. The CDR3, as DNA: TGTGCCAGCAGCCCGGTACGGTACGCGGAAAAACTGTTTTTT. Variable domain in full (rest from reference TRBV7-6 and TRBJ1-4): GAGVSQSPRYKVTKRGQDVALRCDPISGHVSLYWYRQALGQGPEFLTYFNYEAQQDKSGLPNDRFSAERPEGSISTLTIQRTEQRDSAMYRCASSPVRYAEKLFFGSGTQLSVL.

The rearrangement uses TRBV5-1 and TRBJ2-3; 8 nucleotides agree with TRBD2. Germline lookup yields CDR1 SGHRS and CDR2 YFSETQ. After removal of 0 bases from V and 0 bases from J, the junction contained 9 bases not matched to a gene. The CDR3 sequence is 18 residues long. This CDR3 reads CASSLASGPITSTDTQYF. The DNA of the CDR3 is TGCGCCAGCAGCTTGGCTAGCGGGCCCATTACTAGCACAGATACGCAGTATTTT.

The chain has TRBV7-8 and TRBJ1-1; D perhaps matches TRBD1 (5 bases). V lost 3 bases, J lost 7 bases, and 9 bases lay in between. CDR3 size: 12 residues. CDR1 and CDR2 (germline): SGHVS, FQNEAQ. The chain's CDR3 is CASSLAGLEAFF. The CDR3 coding sequence is TGTGCCAGCAGCTTGGCGGGGCTTGAAGCTTTCTTT. Supplemented by reference TRBV7-8 and TRBJ1-1, the full variable domain reads GAGVSQSPRYKVAKRGQDVALRCDPISGHVSLFWYQQALGQGPEFLTYFQNEAQLDKSGLPSDRFFAERPEGSVSTLKIQRTQQEDSAVYLCASSLAGLEAFFGQGTRLTVV.

This chain links TRBV4-1 with TRBJ1-2; D is possibly TRBD1 (6 bases). The CDR3 runs to 15 residues. Germline values: CDR1 MGHRA, CDR2 YSYEKL. V dropped 6 bases and J dropped 5 bases, with 19 bases sitting between them. The CDR3 nucleotides are TGCGCCAGCAGTCCTGAACGGACAGTAGGATATGGCTACACCTTC. Translated: CASSPERTVGYGYTF.

This chain uses TRBV28 with TRBJ2-7, with TRBD2 matching 7 bases. Trimming at V came to 4 bases and at J to 7 bases, leaving 16 bases not matched to a gene. Germline V lookup: CDR1 MDHEN, CDR2 SYDVKM. There are 16 residues in the CDR3. The CDR3 sequence: CASSSPVTSRSGEQYF. CDR3 DNA: TGTGCCAGCAGTTCCCCTGTGACTAGCCGGAGCGGGGAGCAGTACTTC.

The V call is TRBV7-9, the J call TRBJ1-2; D is unresolved. The V gene's germline CDR1 is SEHNR and CDR2 FQNEAQ (reference sequence). The V end lost 1 base, the J end lost 8 bases, and 8 bases lay between the germline ends. This CDR3 is built from 12 residues. The CDR3 here is CASSLVSEGYTF. CDR3 DNA: TGTGCCAGCAGCTTAGTGTCGGAGGGCTACACCTTC.

This chain links TRBV7-9 with TRBJ1-1, with 8 bases lining up with TRBD1. This CDR3 is 17 amino acids long. The germline CDR1 and CDR2 sequences are SEHNR and FQNEAQ (reference sequence). Germline trimming cut 5 bases from V and 2 bases from J; bases unmatched to any gene: 13. The CDR3: CASSPDRQGMGNTEAFF. For the CDR3, the DNA is TGTGCCAGCAGCCCGGACCGACAGGGGATGGGTAACACTGAAGCTTTCTTT.

The CDR3 DNA follows: TGCGCCAGCAGACCCGGGGGGGCCCTCAATGAGCAGTTCTTC. It codes for CASRPGGALNEQFF. The chain links TRBV5-1 to TRBJ2-1; 8 bases agree with TRBD2. Germline V gene data show CDR1 as SGHRS and CDR2 as YFSETQ. V was pared by 5 bases and J by 6 bases, with 7 bases of the junction left unmatched. The CDR3 contains 14 residues. Filled out from reference TRBV5-1 and TRBJ2-1, the complete variable domain reads KAGVTQTPRYLIKTRGQQVTLSCSPISGHRSVSWYQQTPGQGLQFLFEYFSETQRNKGNFPGRFSGRQFSNSRSEMNVSTLELGDSALYLCASRPGGALNEQFFGPGTRLTVL.

The rearrangement joins TRBV27 to TRBJ2-5; D might be TRBD1 (5 bases). The CDR3 length is 16 residues. Germline values: CDR1 MNHEY, CDR2 SMNVEV (reference sequence). V was clipped by 5 bases and J by 2 bases, with 18 bases between them. Here the CDR3 DNA reads TGTGCCAGCAGTGTGGACCCCAGGGTAAAGCAAGAGACCCAGTACTTC. As protein: CASSVDPRVKQETQYF.

The V call is TRBV18, the J call TRBJ1-3; D gene unclear. The CDR3 has 13 residues. Trimming stripped 0 bases from V and 8 bases from J, with 8 bases between. Per the germline V gene, CDR1 is KGHSH and CDR2 is LQKENI. The CDR3 sequence is CASSPPVRDTIYF. CDR3 DNA: TGTGCCAGCTCACCACCGGTGAGGGACACCATATATTTT.

The genes are TRBV5-1 and TRBJ2-2, with TRBD1 matching 7 bases. Germline V CDR1 and CDR2: SGHRS, YFSETQ. CDR3 length: 17 amino acids. J gave up 1 base and V 4 bases, and 10 bases lay outside the gene matches. The chain's CDR3 is CASSPTGWSGNTGELFF. CDR3 DNA: TGCGCCAGCAGCCCGACAGGGTGGAGTGGGAACACCGGGGAGCTGTTTTTT.

The chain carries TRBV6-6 and TRBJ1-2; 7 nucleotides line up with TRBD1. Trimming at V came to 7 bases and at J to 2 bases, leaving 7 bases not matched to a gene. Germline loops: CDR1 MNHNY, CDR2 SVGAGI (reference sequence). The CDR3 sequence is 14 residues long. Written as DNA, the CDR3 is TGTGCCAGCAAAGACAGGGCCCCCAACTATGGCTACACCTTC. This translates into CASKDRAPNYGYTF.

The V and J genes are TRBV5-1 and TRBJ2-7; 9 nucleotides match TRBD2. This CDR3 has 16 residues. Germline lookup yields CDR1 SGHRS and CDR2 YFSETQ. V trimming: 0 bases; J trimming: 0 bases; junction bases outside the gene matches: 4. The CDR3 sequence is CASSLDGLAHSYEQYF. The CDR3 DNA follows: TGCGCCAGCAGCTTGGATGGACTAGCGCACTCCTACGAGCAGTACTTC.

The rearrangement joins TRBV2 to TRBJ2-7; 8 positions match TRBD2. This CDR3 is built from 13 residues. The V segment lost 6 bases and the J segment 5 bases; nucleotides outside the gene matches: 6. Germline values: CDR1 SNHLY, CDR2 FYNNEI. The CDR3: CASRAGEGNEQYF. The CDR3 DNA reads as TGTGCCAGCAGAGCGGGGGAGGGTAACGAGCAGTACTTC.

The rearrangement links TRBV27 to TRBJ2-2; 7 bases are a match to TRBD1. V was pared by 5 bases and J by 7 bases, with 4 bases of the junction left unmatched. This CDR3 has 13 residues. Germline V lookup: CDR1 MNHEY, CDR2 SMNVEV (reference sequence). The DNA for the CDR3 is TGTGCCAGCAGTAGGGGGCTGGACGGGGAGCTGTTTTTT. This gives the protein CASSRGLDGELFF.

The genes are TRBV5-1 and TRBJ2-1; the D is unclear. CDR1 SGHRS and CDR2 YFSETQ come from the germline V gene. This CDR3 is built from 14 residues. The V gene lost 3 bases and the J gene lost 0 bases, with 7 bases spanning the gap. This CDR3 is CASSSGDSYNEQFF. The CDR3 DNA reads as TGCGCCAGCAGCTCCGGAGACTCCTACAATGAGCAGTTCTTC.